A selection of T cell receptor beta chains follows, all from one sample in a study of blood T cell repertoires in COVID-19. Profiled with immunoSEQ multiplex PCR; TCRdb holds only in-frame clones, not every one. This sample has 100,000 to 150,000 clones; over 75% occur once, and the top ten carry 6.6%. The sample taken for sequencing was peripheral blood. Receptors originate from a man at least 80 years old with active or convalescent COVID-19. Both conserved end residues are part of each CDR3. D genes are given only for firm matches. Only some rows state a clone size, as once, few, many or a class for expanded clones.

V gene: TRBV28
J gene: TRBJ1-5
D gene: TRBD1
clone size: NA
CDR3 DNA: TGTGCCAGCAGGGCGACAGGGAGCGGGGGGCCCCAGCATTTT
CDR3 protein: CASRATGSGGPQHF

V gene: TRBV4-1
J gene: TRBJ2-2
D gene: NA
clone size: once
CDR3 DNA: TGCGCCAGCAGCCAAGATCGGCTAGGAGCCGGGGAGCTGTTTTTT
CDR3 protein: CASSQDRLGAGELFF

V gene: TRBV14
J gene: TRBJ2-2
D gene: NA
clone size: NA
CDR3 DNA: TGTGCCAGCAGCCCTCTCGGTCCCGTCACCGGGGAGCTGTTTTTT
CDR3 protein: CASSPLGPVTGELFF

V gene: TRBV25-1
J gene: TRBJ2-1
D gene: NA
clone size: NA
CDR3 DNA: TGTGCCAGCAGTAACAGCGGTGAGCAGTTCTTC
CDR3 protein: CASSNSGEQFF

V gene: TRBV2
J gene: TRBJ2-3
D gene: TRBD1
clone size: NA
CDR3 DNA: TGTGCCAGCAGTGAGGGACAGGGGGCTCGGACTAGCGAGGTTACGCAGTATTTT
CDR3 protein: CASSEGQGARTSEVTQYF

V gene: TRBV27
J gene: TRBJ2-7
D gene: TRBD2
clone size: once
CDR3 DNA: TGTGCCAGCAGTTACACTAGCGGGGCCTACGAGCAGTACTTC
CDR3 protein: CASSYTSGAYEQYF

V gene: TRBV27
J gene: TRBJ2-3
D gene: NA
clone size: NA
CDR3 DNA: TGTGCCAGCAGTTTATGGGACACTACTAGCACAGATACGCAGTATTTT
CDR3 protein: CASSLWDTTSTDTQYF

V gene: TRBV3-1/TRBV3-2
J gene: TRBJ1-1
D gene: NA
clone size: NA
CDR3 DNA: TGTGCCAGCAGCCAAGATTGGGGAGGCACTGAAGCTTTCTTT
CDR3 protein: CASSQDWGGTEAFF

V gene: TRBV14
J gene: TRBJ2-5
D gene: NA
clone size: NA
CDR3 DNA: TGTGCCAGCAGCCCTCTTCGGCAGGGCGGAGGGCAAGAGACCCAGTACTTC
CDR3 protein: CASSPLRQGGGQETQYF

V gene: TRBV5-4
J gene: TRBJ2-5
D gene: TRBD2
clone size: NA
CDR3 DNA: TGTGCCAGCAGCCTAGGACTAGCGGGGGGGGAGACCCAGTACTTC
CDR3 protein: CASSLGLAGGETQYF

V gene: TRBV5-1
J gene: TRBJ2-6
D gene: NA
clone size: NA
CDR3 DNA: TGCGCCAGCAGCTCCCGGGGAACTGGGGCCAACGTCCTGACTTTC
CDR3 protein: CASSSRGTGANVLTF

V gene: TRBV11-1
J gene: TRBJ2-7
D gene: TRBD2
clone size: NA
CDR3 DNA: TGTGCCAGCAGACCCCGGACTAGCAGGTCCTACGAGCAGTACTTC
CDR3 protein: CASRPRTSRSYEQYF

V gene: TRBV27
J gene: TRBJ1-5
D gene: NA
clone size: NA
CDR3 DNA: TGTGCCAGCCCTTACGACAGGAATCGAAACGATCAGCCCCAGCATTTT
CDR3 protein: CASPYDRNRNDQPQHF

V gene: TRBV7-2
J gene: TRBJ2-5
D gene: NA
clone size: NA
CDR3 DNA: TGTGCCAGCACCCCCCCAAGGGGGACACCATCAAGAGAGACCCAGTACTTC
CDR3 protein: CASTPPRGTPSRETQYF

V gene: TRBV5-4
J gene: TRBJ2-2
D gene: TRBD2
clone size: NA
CDR3 DNA: TGTGCCAGCAGCCAAGACCCGGGACTACCCTCCGGGGAGCTGTTTTTT
CDR3 protein: CASSQDPGLPSGELFF

V gene: TRBV7-2
J gene: TRBJ2-2
D gene: TRBD2
clone size: once
CDR3 DNA: TGTGCCAGCACCGTACTAGCGGGGTATACGAACACCGGGGAGCTGTTTTTT
CDR3 protein: CASTVLAGYTNTGELFF

V gene: TRBV4-1
J gene: TRBJ1-6
D gene: NA
clone size: NA
CDR3 DNA: TGCGCCAGCAGCCAAGGTTCGGCGGAGGGGTCTCGTTCACCCCTCCACTTT
CDR3 protein: CASSQGSAEGSRSPLHF

V gene: TRBV6-1
J gene: TRBJ1-3
D gene: TRBD1
clone size: NA
CDR3 DNA: TGTGCCAGCAGTGAAGGCAGGGGGGGAAACACCATATATTTT
CDR3 protein: CASSEGRGGNTIYF

V gene: TRBV5-1
J gene: TRBJ2-1
D gene: TRBD2
clone size: NA
CDR3 DNA: TGCGCCAGCGCCGGGACTAGCGGGAAGAATGAGCAGTTCTTC
CDR3 protein: CASAGTSGKNEQFF

V gene: TRBV6-1
J gene: TRBJ2-3
D gene: NA
clone size: NA
CDR3 DNA: TGTGCCAGCAGTGAATGGGCAGGAAGCACAGATACGCAGTATTTT
CDR3 protein: CASSEWAGSTDTQYF

V gene: TRBV7-9
J gene: TRBJ2-5
D gene: NA
clone size: once
CDR3 DNA: TGTGCCAGCAGCCGTCCCCCTCTCGAAGAGACCCAGTACTTC
CDR3 protein: CASSRPPLEETQYF

V gene: TRBV30
J gene: TRBJ2-2
D gene: TRBD1
clone size: NA
CDR3 DNA: TGTGCCTGGAGTTATGACAGGGGCGGCGGGGAGCTGTTTTTT
CDR3 protein: CAWSYDRGGGELFF

V gene: TRBV19
J gene: TRBJ2-2
D gene: NA
clone size: NA
CDR3 DNA: TGTGCCAGTAGTTCACCAGGGGCCTTGAACACCGGGGAGCTGTTTTTT
CDR3 protein: CASSSPGALNTGELFF

V gene: TRBV2
J gene: TRBJ1-1
D gene: NA
clone size: NA
CDR3 DNA: TGTGCCAGCAAGAGGATTGAAGCTTTCTTT
CDR3 protein: CASKRIEAFF

V gene: TRBV6-2/TRBV6-3
J gene: TRBJ1-2
D gene: NA
clone size: NA
CDR3 DNA: TGTGCCAGCAGTTACGGAGCTAACTATGGCTACACCTTC
CDR3 protein: CASSYGANYGYTF

V gene: TRBV7-9
J gene: TRBJ2-1
D gene: TRBD2
clone size: NA
CDR3 DNA: TGTGCCAGCAGCTTGCCGGGACTACTCTACAATGAGCAGTTCTTC
CDR3 protein: CASSLPGLLYNEQFF

V gene: TRBV15
J gene: TRBJ1-5
D gene: NA
clone size: once
CDR3 DNA: TGTGCCACCAGCAGAGATCAGGGGACAACCCATCAGCCCCAGCATTTT
CDR3 protein: CATSRDQGTTHQPQHF

V gene: TRBV5-3
J gene: TRBJ1-2
D gene: TRBD1
clone size: NA
CDR3 DNA: TGTGCCAGAAGCTTGTGGGAACAGGGGGCGAGTGGCTACACCTTC
CDR3 protein: CARSLWEQGASGYTF

V gene: TRBV11-2
J gene: TRBJ2-1
D gene: TRBD2
clone size: few
CDR3 DNA: TGTGCCAGCAGCCCCGTTGGGGGGGGTTACAATGAGCAGTTCTTC
CDR3 protein: CASSPVGGGYNEQFF

V gene: TRBV2
J gene: TRBJ2-1
D gene: NA
clone size: NA
CDR3 DNA: TGTGCCAGCAGTGACCGGAGGGTCTCCTACAATGAGCAGTTCTTC
CDR3 protein: CASSDRRVSYNEQFF

V gene: TRBV2
J gene: TRBJ1-1
D gene: NA
clone size: NA
CDR3 DNA: TGTGCCAGCAGTCAAAACACTGAAGCTTTCTTT
CDR3 protein: CASSQNTEAFF

V gene: TRBV7-9
J gene: TRBJ2-2
D gene: NA
clone size: once
CDR3 DNA: TGTGCCAGCAGCTTAAGGGGCAACACCGGGGAGCTGTTTTTT
CDR3 protein: CASSLRGNTGELFF

V gene: TRBV7-9
J gene: TRBJ1-1
D gene: NA
clone size: NA
CDR3 DNA: TGTGCCGATTACTTTCTCGGGAGGTCGCACACTGAAGCTTTCTTT
CDR3 protein: CADYFLGRSHTEAFF

V gene: TRBV24-1
J gene: TRBJ2-2
D gene: NA
clone size: once
CDR3 DNA: TGTGCCACCAGTGATCGGTGGGGGGAGCTGTTTTTT
CDR3 protein: CATSDRWGELFF

V gene: TRBV6-1
J gene: TRBJ1-4
D gene: NA
clone size: NA
CDR3 DNA: TGTGCCAGCAGTGAAACAGGGAATGAAAAACTGTTTTTT
CDR3 protein: CASSETGNEKLFF

V gene: TRBV19
J gene: TRBJ1-2
D gene: TRBD1
clone size: NA
CDR3 DNA: TGTGCCAGTAGTCTCCTCGGGACAGGGTTTTCGTATGGCTACACCTTC
CDR3 protein: CASSLLGTGFSYGYTF

V gene: TRBV7-3
J gene: TRBJ2-5
D gene: TRBD2
clone size: NA
CDR3 DNA: TGTGCCAGCAGCTCGGGAGCGGGGGGGCCGGGAGAGACCCAGTACTTC
CDR3 protein: CASSSGAGGPGETQYF

V gene: TRBV5-5
J gene: TRBJ1-4
D gene: NA
clone size: NA
CDR3 DNA: TGTGCCAGCAGCTTGGGGGGCGGCGCAACTAATGAAAAACTGTTTTTT
CDR3 protein: CASSLGGGATNEKLFF

V gene: TRBV6-1
J gene: TRBJ2-1
D gene: TRBD2
clone size: NA
CDR3 DNA: TGTGCCAGCAGTGAACCCCGGACTAGCGGGGAAAATGAGCAGTTCTTC
CDR3 protein: CASSEPRTSGENEQFF

V gene: TRBV19
J gene: TRBJ2-7
D gene: NA
clone size: NA
CDR3 DNA: TGTGCCAGTGCCGGCGGTCCGAGCTCCTACGAGCAGTACTTC
CDR3 protein: CASAGGPSSYEQYF

V gene: TRBV15
J gene: TRBJ1-1
D gene: NA
clone size: NA
CDR3 DNA: TGTGCCACCAGCAGGGATACGGGGGGCACTGAAGCTTTCTTT
CDR3 protein: CATSRDTGGTEAFF

V gene: TRBV29-1
J gene: TRBJ2-7
D gene: NA
clone size: NA
CDR3 DNA: TGCAGCGTCCGAAGACAGGCAACCTACGAGCAGTACTTC
CDR3 protein: CSVRRQATYEQYF

V gene: TRBV5-1
J gene: TRBJ2-1
D gene: TRBD2
clone size: NA
CDR3 DNA: TGCGCCAGCAGCCCGCCCGGGACTAGCGGGAGGCCTGAGCAGTTCTTC
CDR3 protein: CASSPPGTSGRPEQFF

V gene: TRBV6-2/TRBV6-3
J gene: TRBJ1-2
D gene: TRBD1
clone size: NA
CDR3 DNA: TGTGCCAGCAGTTACGTGGGCAGGGGGCGTCATGGCTACACCTTC
CDR3 protein: CASSYVGRGRHGYTF

V gene: TRBV19
J gene: TRBJ2-5
D gene: TRBD1
clone size: once
CDR3 DNA: TGTGCCAGTAGTATCGCCGGGACAGGGGTTGAGACCCAGTACTTC
CDR3 protein: CASSIAGTGVETQYF

V gene: TRBV15
J gene: TRBJ2-1
D gene: NA
clone size: NA
CDR3 DNA: TGTGCCACCAGCATCGGCTACAATGAGCAGTTCTTC
CDR3 protein: CATSIGYNEQFF

V gene: TRBV12-3/TRBV12-4
J gene: TRBJ2-3
D gene: NA
clone size: NA
CDR3 DNA: TGTGCCAGCCTCGGGAGGGGGCCAGATACGCAGTATTTT
CDR3 protein: CASLGRGPDTQYF

V gene: TRBV6-5
J gene: TRBJ2-7
D gene: NA
clone size: NA
CDR3 DNA: TGTGCCAGCAGTTACTCAGGGGTTTCAAGCTCCTACGAGCAGTACTTC
CDR3 protein: CASSYSGVSSSYEQYF

V gene: TRBV4-2
J gene: TRBJ2-5
D gene: TRBD2
clone size: NA
CDR3 DNA: TGTGCCAGCAGCCAAGAATCCCCTTTAACGGGGGGGCCCCAAGAGACCCAGTACTTC
CDR3 protein: CASSQESPLTGGPQETQYF

V gene: TRBV28
J gene: TRBJ1-1
D gene: NA
clone size: NA
CDR3 DNA: TGTGCCAGCAGATCGGGACATGGTGGATGGTTGACTGAAGCTTTCTTT
CDR3 protein: CASRSGHGGWLTEAFF

V gene: TRBV21-1
J gene: TRBJ1-2
D gene: NA
clone size: few
CDR3 DNA: TGTGCCAGCAGGGGGGGACTCACCTTC
CDR3 protein: CASRGGLTF

V gene: TRBV11-3
J gene: TRBJ1-2
D gene: TRBD1
clone size: NA
CDR3 DNA: TGTGCCAGCAGCTGCGGACAGGGGTATTGGCACTATGGCTACACCTTC
CDR3 protein: CASSCGQGYWHYGYTF

V gene: TRBV6-5
J gene: TRBJ2-1
D gene: TRBD1
clone size: NA
CDR3 DNA: TGTGCCAGCAGTCGGACAGGCGAGCAGTTCTTC
CDR3 protein: CASSRTGEQFF

V gene: TRBV2
J gene: TRBJ2-1
D gene: NA
clone size: NA
CDR3 DNA: TGTGCCAGCAGAGAGCGACAGATCAACAATGAGCAGTTCTTC
CDR3 protein: CASRERQINNEQFF

V gene: TRBV25-1
J gene: TRBJ1-4
D gene: TRBD1
clone size: NA
CDR3 DNA: TGTGCCAGCAGTGCCCCCGGGACAGCGATTAAACTGTTTTTT
CDR3 protein: CASSAPGTAIKLFF